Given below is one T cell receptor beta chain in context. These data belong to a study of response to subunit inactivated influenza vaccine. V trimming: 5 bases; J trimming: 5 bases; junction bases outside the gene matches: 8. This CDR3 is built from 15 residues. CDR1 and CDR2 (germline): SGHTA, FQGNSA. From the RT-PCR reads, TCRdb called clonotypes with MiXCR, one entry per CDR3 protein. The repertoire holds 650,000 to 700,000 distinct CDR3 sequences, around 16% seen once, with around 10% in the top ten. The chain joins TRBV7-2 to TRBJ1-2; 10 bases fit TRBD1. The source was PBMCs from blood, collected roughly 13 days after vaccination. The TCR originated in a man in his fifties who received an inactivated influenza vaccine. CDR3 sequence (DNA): TGTGCCAGCAGCCCCGGGACAGGGGTCCCTTATGGCTACACCTTC. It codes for CASSPGTGVPYGYTF.